Listed below are T cell receptor beta chains from one sample, sequenced in a study of human T cells and chemical hapten exposure. In TCRdb, the RACE reads were re-called with MiXCR into one record per CDR3 protein. The sample lists roughly 150,000 distinct CDR3 sequences, around 30% occurring once. This sample comprised whole blood, obtained in connection with sensitization to the hapten diphenylcyclopropenone (DPC). These receptors were collected from a woman aged 18-29 years with alopecia areata. Some clones in this sample may be carry-over from other donors' samples. Each CDR3 is given with its conserved first and last residue. Each record gives: clone size, D gene, J gene, V gene, CDR3 protein, CDR3 DNA. D genes are given only for firm matches. Clone size is given for some rows only: seen once, a few or many times, or a class if the clone is expanded.

abundance: few
d_gene: -
j_gene: TRBJ2-7
v_gene: TRBV6-6
CDR3aa: CASGPPSSSYEQYF
CDR3nt: TGTGCCAGCGGCCCCCCCTCTAGCTCCTACGAGCAGTACTTC

abundance: -
d_gene: -
j_gene: TRBJ2-3
v_gene: TRBV4-3
CDR3aa: CASSQEILAADTQYF
CDR3nt: TGCGCCAGCAGCCAAGAGATCCTAGCAGCAGATACGCAGTATTTT

abundance: -
d_gene: TRBD2
j_gene: TRBJ2-3
v_gene: TRBV6-5
CDR3aa: CASSYRGGEADTQYF
CDR3nt: TGTGCCAGCAGTTATCGGGGGGGGGAGGCAGATACGCAGTATTTT

abundance: -
d_gene: -
j_gene: TRBJ1-2
v_gene: TRBV7-9
CDR3aa: CASSRSRDGYTF
CDR3nt: TGTGCCAGCAGCCGCTCCAGAGATGGCTACACCTTC

abundance: -
d_gene: TRBD2
j_gene: TRBJ2-7
v_gene: TRBV5-1
CDR3aa: CASTSAGGKTYEQYF
CDR3nt: TGCGCCAGCACCTCAGCGGGGGGGAAGACCTACGAGCAGTACTTC

abundance: -
d_gene: -
j_gene: TRBJ2-7
v_gene: TRBV20-1
CDR3aa: CSARGWSREIEQYF
CDR3nt: TGCAGTGCTCGCGGGTGGTCGCGGGAAATCGAGCAGTACTTC

abundance: -
d_gene: TRBD1
j_gene: TRBJ1-4
v_gene: TRBV7-9
CDR3aa: CASSSTTGRNEKLFF
CDR3nt: TGTGCCAGCAGCTCGACGACAGGGCGCAATGAAAAACTGTTTTTT

abundance: few
d_gene: -
j_gene: TRBJ2-2
v_gene: TRBV11-2
CDR3aa: CASSFSENTGELFF
CDR3nt: TGTGCCAGCAGCTTTAGCGAGAACACCGGGGAGCTGTTTTTT

abundance: -
d_gene: TRBD2
j_gene: TRBJ2-1
v_gene: TRBV7-9
CDR3aa: CASTRYGGSRDNEQFF
CDR3nt: TGTGCCAGCACCCGCTACGGCGGGAGCAGAGACAATGAGCAGTTCTTC

abundance: -
d_gene: -
j_gene: TRBJ1-2
v_gene: TRBV20-1
CDR3aa: CSASLGAYGYTF
CDR3nt: TGCAGTGCTAGTCTGGGGGCCTATGGCTACACCTTC

abundance: -
d_gene: -
j_gene: TRBJ2-7
v_gene: TRBV19
CDR3aa: CASSIQGYEQYF
CDR3nt: TGTGCCAGTAGTATCCAGGGTTACGAGCAGTACTTC

abundance: -
d_gene: -
j_gene: TRBJ1-2
v_gene: TRBV4-1
CDR3aa: CASSQDGLYGYTF
CDR3nt: TGCGCCAGCAGCCAAGATGGTCTTTATGGCTACACCTTC

abundance: few
d_gene: -
j_gene: TRBJ1-5
v_gene: TRBV3-1
CDR3aa: CASSQDSRAIEPQHF
CDR3nt: TGTGCCAGCAGCCAAGATTCCAGGGCTATAGAGCCCCAGCATTTT

abundance: many
d_gene: TRBD1
j_gene: TRBJ2-3
v_gene: TRBV5-6
CDR3aa: CASSFVGQGAHTQYF
CDR3nt: TGTGCCAGCAGCTTCGTTGGACAGGGGGCCCATACGCAGTATTTT

abundance: -
d_gene: -
j_gene: TRBJ2-1
v_gene: TRBV29-1
CDR3aa: CSVRGWGEQFF
CDR3nt: TGCAGCGTTAGGGGTTGGGGAGAACAGTTCTTC

abundance: -
d_gene: -
j_gene: TRBJ2-2
v_gene: TRBV7-9
CDR3aa: CASSPKPLRTGELFF
CDR3nt: TGTGCCAGCAGCCCCAAGCCTCTGAGGACCGGGGAGCTGTTTTTT

abundance: -
d_gene: -
j_gene: TRBJ2-1
v_gene: TRBV29-1
CDR3aa: CSVLRDQNNEQFF
CDR3nt: TGCAGCGTACTCCGGGACCAGAACAATGAGCAGTTCTTC

abundance: few
d_gene: TRBD2
j_gene: TRBJ2-5
v_gene: TRBV6-2/TRBV6-3
CDR3aa: CASRFARTSGVNQETQYF
CDR3nt: TGTGCCAGCCGCTTCGCCCGTACTAGCGGGGTAAACCAAGAGACCCAGTACTTC

abundance: few
d_gene: -
j_gene: TRBJ2-7
v_gene: TRBV10-2
CDR3aa: CASSESSGGTPGVLNF
CDR3nt: TGCGCCAGCAGTGAGTCAAGTGGCGGGACTCCAGGGGTCCTGAACTTC

abundance: -
d_gene: -
j_gene: TRBJ1-2
v_gene: TRBV5-1
CDR3aa: CASSLTGTSSLYGYTF
CDR3nt: TGCGCCAGCAGCCTAACCGGGACTTCCAGCCTCTATGGCTACACCTTC

abundance: many
d_gene: -
j_gene: TRBJ2-7
v_gene: TRBV12-3/TRBV12-4
CDR3aa: CASSQQGYEQYF
CDR3nt: TGTGCCAGCAGTCAACAGGGATACGAGCAGTACTTC

abundance: -
d_gene: -
j_gene: TRBJ2-4
v_gene: TRBV24-1
CDR3aa: CATCPVRENIQYF
CDR3nt: TGTGCCACCTGCCCCGTCAGGGAAAACATTCAGTACTTC

abundance: many
d_gene: -
j_gene: TRBJ2-5
v_gene: TRBV11-2
CDR3aa: CASSLNTWYQETQYF
CDR3nt: TGTGCCAGCAGCTTGAACACTTGGTACCAAGAGACCCAGTACTTC

abundance: -
d_gene: -
j_gene: TRBJ2-7
v_gene: TRBV29-1
CDR3aa: CSVEVQAATYEQYF
CDR3nt: TGCAGCGTTGAAGTACAGGCTGCCACCTACGAGCAGTACTTC

abundance: once
d_gene: TRBD1
j_gene: TRBJ1-3
v_gene: TRBV7-6
CDR3aa: CASSSGGGNTIYF
CDR3nt: TGTGCCAGCAGCTCAGGGGGAGGAAACACCATATATTTT

abundance: few
d_gene: TRBD2
j_gene: TRBJ2-1
v_gene: TRBV10-3
CDR3aa: CAISGGLDLHEQFF
CDR3nt: TGTGCCATCAGTGGGGGACTAGACTTGCATGAGCAGTTCTTC

abundance: -
d_gene: -
j_gene: TRBJ2-1
v_gene: TRBV15
CDR3aa: CATSRVVGVGQFF
CDR3nt: TGTGCCACCAGCAGAGTGGTAGGAGTGGGGCAGTTCTTC

abundance: -
d_gene: -
j_gene: TRBJ1-1
v_gene: TRBV24-1
CDR3aa: CATKASGRSSTEAFF
CDR3nt: TGTGCCACCAAAGCCTCGGGACGGTCGAGCACTGAAGCTTTCTTT

abundance: few
d_gene: -
j_gene: TRBJ1-5
v_gene: TRBV7-6
CDR3aa: CASSPGVNQPQHF
CDR3nt: TGTGCCAGCAGTCCGGGGGTAAATCAGCCCCAGCATTTT

abundance: few
d_gene: -
j_gene: TRBJ2-3
v_gene: TRBV21-1
CDR3aa: CASFGGPGNGKSTDTQYF
CDR3nt: TGTGCCAGCTTTGGGGGACCCGGGAATGGGAAGAGCACAGATACGCAGTATTTT

abundance: -
d_gene: -
j_gene: TRBJ2-3
v_gene: TRBV29-1
CDR3aa: CSGGIDTQYF
CDR3nt: TGCAGCGGAGGGATTGATACGCAGTATTTT

abundance: few
d_gene: -
j_gene: TRBJ1-4
v_gene: TRBV7-6
CDR3aa: CASSSPGAGQKLFF
CDR3nt: TGTGCCAGCAGCTCACCGGGGGCAGGGCAAAAACTGTTTTTT

abundance: -
d_gene: -
j_gene: TRBJ1-2
v_gene: TRBV4-2
CDR3aa: CASSQESELNYGYTF
CDR3nt: TGTGCCAGCAGCCAAGAGTCGGAGTTAAACTATGGCTACACCTTC

abundance: -
d_gene: -
j_gene: TRBJ2-7
v_gene: TRBV4-1
CDR3aa: CASSQDGGRQQYF
CDR3nt: TGCGCCAGCAGCCAAGATGGGGGGAGACAGCAGTACTTC

abundance: -
d_gene: -
j_gene: TRBJ2-5
v_gene: TRBV9
CDR3aa: CASSVDKTQYF
CDR3nt: TGTGCCAGCAGCGTGGACAAGACCCAGTACTTC

abundance: -
d_gene: TRBD1
j_gene: TRBJ2-2
v_gene: TRBV20-1
CDR3aa: CSARVYRGTGELFF
CDR3nt: TGCAGTGCTAGAGTCTACAGGGGAACCGGGGAGCTGTTTTTT

abundance: -
d_gene: -
j_gene: TRBJ1-1
v_gene: TRBV15
CDR3aa: CATSRGLNTEAFF
CDR3nt: TGTGCCACCAGCAGGGGTCTCAACACTGAAGCTTTCTTT

abundance: few
d_gene: -
j_gene: TRBJ2-2
v_gene: TRBV5-1
CDR3aa: CASSYDTGELFF
CDR3nt: TGCGCCAGCAGCTATGACACCGGGGAGCTGTTTTTT

abundance: few
d_gene: -
j_gene: TRBJ1-6
v_gene: TRBV7-9
CDR3aa: CASSPRAGEGEELPLHF
CDR3nt: TGTGCCAGCAGCCCCCGGGCCGGGGAGGGTGAGGAGTTACCCCTCCACTTT

abundance: few
d_gene: TRBD2
j_gene: TRBJ2-7
v_gene: TRBV4-3
CDR3aa: CASSQDGGGLGRQYF
CDR3nt: TGCGCCAGCAGCCAAGACGGGGGGGGCCTCGGAAGGCAGTACTTC